The clone carrying this T cell receptor (beta chain) has more than one count but fewer than ten. What it binds is not known. The sample is drawn from a study of T cell responses to AZD1222 COVID-19 vaccine. Study-wide points: Donor demographics were predominantly white British with a female majority; clonal diversity may be underestimated.

Sequencing used immunoSEQ multiplex PCR; TCRdb keeps in-frame clones, though not all of them. The sample yields 90,000 or so clones, around 90% seen once. Germline CDR1 is SNHLY and CDR2 is FYNNEI. Deletions cut 9 bases from V and 1 base from J, with 10 bases between. This CDR3 has 12 amino acids. The TCR was taken from an adult in good health. V gene TRBV2 combines with J gene TRBJ2-7; D possibly uses TRBD1 or TRBD2 (5 bases each). Sequences were derived from peripheral blood, sampled on day 0 of AZD1222 vaccination. This chain's CDR3 is CARGRISYEQYF. The DNA for the CDR3 is TGTGCCAGGGGACGGATATCCTACGAGCAGTACTTC.